This TCR beta chain comes out of a study of cytomegalovirus exposure and HLA in healthy donors. Findings and limits, study-wide: Of the V segments, some could not be distinguished, including TRBV6-2 and TRBV6-3, and were excluded.

Germline loops: CDR1 MNHNS, CDR2 SASEGT. Trimming took 5 bases from V and 3 from J, leaving 12 bases between them. This CDR3 is built from 14 residues. In regard to this clone: Antigen unknown.

PCR amplification relied on 60 Vbeta primers (plus 13 Jbeta primers). Sequencing was performed with immunoSEQ multiplex PCR; in TCRdb, only in-frame clones are kept and a portion is missing. The sample holds roughly 130,000 clones, 60% to 75% seen once. The receptor comes from a woman between 50 and 59 years old in good health and CMV-seropositive. The sequencing input was PBMCs. J is TRBJ2-3 and V is TRBV6-1; D remains ambiguous. CDR3 in DNA: TGTGCCAGCAGTTTAAGAGAATGGACAGATACGCAGTATTTT. Its translation is CASSLREWTDTQYF.